This paragraph reports one T cell receptor beta chain. This sample stems from a study of monozygotic twins with inflammatory bowel disease. Per TCR library, approximately 3,500 ng of total RNA was used. Eight cDNA synthesis reactions were run for every sample. TCRdb reanalyzed the 5' RACE reads, giving one entry per CDR3 protein sequence and no DNA. The sample table sets out about 300,000 distinct CDR3 sequences. Germline-derived CDR1 and CDR2 are MGHDK and SYGVNS. This CDR3 region has 14 residues. The specimen sequenced was blood. The sequence came from a human donor with ulcerative colitis or Crohn's disease, or a healthy co-twin of an affected twin (not recorded which). V is TRBV25-1 and J is TRBJ2-3; TCRdb's D call, TRBD1, is unchecked because there is no DNA. CDR3 region: CASSGLTGPDTQYF.